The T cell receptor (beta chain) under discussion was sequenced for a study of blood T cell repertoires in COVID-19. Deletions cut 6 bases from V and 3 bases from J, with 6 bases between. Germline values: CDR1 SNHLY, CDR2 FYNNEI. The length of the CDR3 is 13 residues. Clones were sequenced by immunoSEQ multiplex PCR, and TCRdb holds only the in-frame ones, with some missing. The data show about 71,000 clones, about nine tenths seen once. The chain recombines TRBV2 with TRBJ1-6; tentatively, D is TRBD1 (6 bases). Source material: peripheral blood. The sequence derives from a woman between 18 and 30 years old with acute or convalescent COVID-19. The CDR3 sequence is CASRTGYNSPLHF. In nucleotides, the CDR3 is TGTGCCAGCAGGACAGGCTATAATTCACCCCTCCACTTT.